The 27 T cell receptor beta chains reported below all come from one sample, sequenced in a study of response to subunit inactivated influenza vaccine. TCRdb re-derived calls from the RT-PCR reads in MiXCR, one entry per CDR3 protein. The sample includes roughly 760,000 distinct CDR3 sequences, roughly 20% seen only once; the top ten take 10% to 13%. The input for sequencing was PBMCs from blood, taken more than 4 days after vaccination. These receptors all come from a man aged 50-60 years who received an inactivated influenza vaccine.

The chain is built from TRBV20-1 and TRBJ2-7, with 10 bases aligning to TRBD2. J lost 2 bases, V lost 6 bases, and 16 bases had no gene match. This CDR3 has 17 amino acids. Germline lookup yields CDR1 DFQATT and CDR2 SNEGSKA (reference sequence). The CDR3 nucleotides are TGCAGTGCCCGAGGACTAGCGGCTCTTGAATCCCCCTACGAGCAGTACTTC. This translates into CSARGLAALESPYEQYF.

This clonotype turned up a few times. V and J are TRBV20-1 and TRBJ2-4; TRBD2 matches at 11 bases. CDR3 length: 17 amino acids. The V segment lost 5 bases and the J segment 0 bases; nucleotides outside the gene matches: 9. Germline V lookup: CDR1 DFQATT, CDR2 SNEGSKA (reference sequence). The CDR3 spells CSARKGTSGVAKNIQYF. The CDR3 nucleotides read TGCAGTGCTCGGAAAGGGACTAGCGGCGTAGCCAAAAACATTCAGTACTTC.

This clonotype was observed a handful of times. This rearrangement joins TRBV5-6 to TRBJ2-1; D might be TRBD2 (5 bases). Germline CDR1 is SGHDT and CDR2 is YYEEEE. This CDR3 region has 16 residues. Trimming cost V 3 bases and J 8 bases, with 21 bases left between them. This chain's CDR3 is CASSSDLRRSVDEQFF. CDR3 bases: TGTGCCAGCAGCTCCGACCTGCGGAGGAGCGTGGATGAGCAGTTCTTC.

The rearrangement links TRBV7-2 to TRBJ1-1, with 8 bases matching TRBD1. This CDR3 has 13 amino acids. With 3 bases clipped from V and 8 bases from J, the junction kept 5 bases outside the gene matches. Germline-derived CDR1 and CDR2 are SGHTA and FQGNSA. The CDR3 is CASSFRRQGEAFF. CDR3 bases: TGTGCCAGCAGCTTCCGTCGACAGGGGGAAGCTTTCTTT.

This clonotype turned up a few times. The rearrangement links TRBV5-1 to TRBJ1-6, with D possibly TRBD1 on 6 matching bases. Germline CDR1 reads SGHRS; CDR2 reads YFSETQ. The V end lost 0 bases, the J end lost 9 bases, and 16 bases lay between the germline ends. This CDR3 region has 16 residues. Here the CDR3 reads CASSLGSAGAGSPLHF. CDR3 coding DNA: TGCGCCAGCAGCTTGGGGTCGGCGGGGGCCGGTTCACCCCTCCACTTT.

This clonotype was seen only once. V and J are TRBV20-1 and TRBJ2-7; D assignment may be TRBD1 or TRBD2 (6 bases each). Germline V lookup: CDR1 DFQATT, CDR2 SNEGSKA (reference sequence). Between the trimmed V and J ends, which lost 6 bases and 7 bases, there was a span of 31 bases. The CDR3 consists of 17 residues. The CDR3 coding sequence is TGCAGTGCGAAATCCTACACAACAGGGACTGAACGTCAGGAGCAGTACTTC. Translation gives CSAKSYTTGTERQEQYF.

CDR3 sequence: CASQGQRANNEQFF. In DNA form, the CDR3 reads TGCGCCAGTCAAGGCCAGCGGGCAAACAATGAGCAGTTCTTC. The rearrangement links TRBV10-2 to TRBJ2-1; maybe TRBD2 (6 bases). Germline CDR1 is WSHSY and CDR2 is SAAADI. Trimming left V 9 bases short and J 5 bases short, with 17 bases between. This CDR3 has 14 amino acids.

This clonotype was seen only a few times. The chain's CDR3 is CASSQDNVGRGNEQYF. The CDR3 coding sequence is TGTGCCAGCAGCCAAGATAATGTCGGAAGGGGAAACGAGCAGTACTTC. The chain combines TRBV4-2 with TRBJ2-7, with D possibly TRBD1 on 5 matching bases. V lost 0 bases and J 5 bases, leaving 17 bases between the germline ends. CDR3 length: 16 residues. Germline V CDR1 and CDR2: LGHNA, YNFKEQ.

This clonotype was counted between two and nine times. This may be a read error: a much more frequent sequence differs by one nucleotide. This chain joins TRBV10-3 and TRBJ2-7, with D perhaps matching TRBD2 (5 bases). Germline V CDR1 and CDR2: ENHRY, SYGVKD. This CDR3 has 12 amino acids. V lost 1 base and J lost 5, with 6 bases in between. CDR3 loop: CAISEFGDEQYF. Written as DNA, the CDR3 is TGTGCCATCAGTGAGTTCGGGGACGAGCAGTACTTC.

This clonotype was detected a few times. The CDR3: CASSMTEQPQHF. CDR3 DNA: TGCGCCAGCAGCATGACCGAACAGCCCCAGCATTTT. The gene calls are TRBV10-1 and TRBJ1-5; unclear D gene. Per the germline V gene, CDR1 is WNHNN and CDR2 is SYGVQD (reference sequence). The CDR3 extends over 12 amino acids. The V end was cut by 6 bases, the J end by 7 bases, with 10 bases between.

The chain couples TRBV7-2 to TRBJ1-5; no clear D. Trimming took 1 base from V and 1 from J, leaving 8 bases between them. Per the germline V gene, CDR1 is SGHTA and CDR2 is FQGNSA. This CDR3 contains 15 residues. The CDR3, as DNA: TGTGCCAGCAGCTTAGAAGGGATCAGCAATCAGCCCCAGCATTTT. Amino acid sequence: CASSLEGISNQPQHF.

In DNA, the CDR3 is TGCGCCAGCAGCCAAGAAGCAGGGCGGGGCACCGGGGAGCTGTTTTTT. Translation gives CASSQEAGRGTGELFF. The rearrangement joins TRBV4-3 to TRBJ2-2, with TRBD2 as a possible D gene (6 bases). V lost 0 bases to trimming and J lost 4 bases, with 12 bases between them. Germline CDR1 LGHNA, CDR2 YSLEER. This CDR3 contains 16 residues.

The chain uses TRBV30 and TRBJ2-2; D assignment may be TRBD1 or TRBD2 (5 bases each). Germline lookup yields CDR1 GTSNPN and CDR2 SVGIG (reference sequence). The ends were cut back, 0 bases at V and 10 bases at J, with 15 bases in the middle. This CDR3 comprises 14 residues. CDR3 bases: TGTGCCTGGAGTGTGGGCCTATGGGACGTGGAGCTGTTTTTT. Its protein is CAWSVGLWDVELFF.

The chain employs TRBV7-9 and TRBJ2-1; the D gene could be TRBD1 or TRBD2 (6 bases each). Germline CDR1 SEHNR, CDR2 FQNEAQ (reference sequence). Trimming left V 5 bases short and J 9 bases short, with 11 bases between. This CDR3 spans 12 amino acids. The CDR3 DNA follows: TGTGCCAGCAGCACACAGGGAGGTGAGCAGTTCTTC. Its protein is CASSTQGGEQFF.

This clonotype was detected a few times. V is TRBV5-1 and J is TRBJ2-1; no clear D gene. Trimming removed 3 bases from V and 6 bases from J, with 10 bases in between. The CDR3 contains 13 residues. Germline lookup yields CDR1 SGHRS and CDR2 YFSETQ. Here the CDR3 reads CASSSRSGNEQFF. CDR3 bases: TGCGCCAGCAGCTCGAGGTCGGGCAATGAGCAGTTCTTC.

V and J are TRBV7-9 and TRBJ1-2; D not resolved. The CDR3 has 11 residues. Germline CDR1 reads SEHNR; CDR2 reads FQNEAQ (reference sequence). Trimming pared 8 bases from V and 5 bases from J, leaving 9 bases between. DNA of the CDR3: TGTGCCAGCCGGACGGCTTATGGCTACACCTTC. This translates into CASRTAYGYTF.

The rearrangement uses TRBV27 and TRBJ2-1, with 9 bases identical to TRBD2. The V gene's germline CDR1 is MNHEY and CDR2 SMNVEV (reference sequence). V dropped 3 bases and J dropped 7; count of bases not matched to a gene: 7. The CDR3 sequence is 15 residues long. The CDR3 bases are TGTGCCAGCAGTTTTCTGACTAGCGGCGGGAATGAGCAGTTCTTC. Translating gives CASSFLTSGGNEQFF.

This sequence joins TRBV9 and TRBJ2-3, with D hard to call. The V end was cut by 0 bases, the J end by 2 bases, with 7 bases between. The CDR3 is 14 residues long. CDR1 is SGDLS and CDR2 is YYNGEE in the germline V gene. Here the CDR3 DNA reads TGTGCCAGCAGCGTAGAGGTCAACACAGATACGCAGTATTTT. Translation gives CASSVEVNTDTQYF.

The V and J genes are TRBV12-3 or TRBV12-4 and TRBJ2-7; 8 nucleotides align to TRBD2. V lost 6 bases to trimming and J lost 3 bases; unmatched junction nucleotides: 7. CDR3 length equals 14 residues. The CDR3 bases are TGTGCCAGCAGCCGGGGACTAGAGTACTACGAGCAGTACTTC. It translates to CASSRGLEYYEQYF.

The chain is built from TRBV28 and TRBJ2-7, with D possibly matching TRBD1 (5 bases). Germline CDR1 MDHEN, CDR2 SYDVKM. The CDR3 totals 12 residues. Trimming left V 7 bases short and J 6 bases short, with 13 bases between. This chain's CDR3 is CASMSGIGEQYF. CDR3 DNA sequence: TGTGCCAGCATGTCAGGGATAGGCGAGCAGTACTTC.

The CDR3 DNA reads TGCAGTGCGGGGACTAGCGGGAGTGTAGGGGCAGAGACCCAGTACTTC. Its translation is CSAGTSGSVGAETQYF. This chain links TRBV20-1 with TRBJ2-5; TRBD2 agrees at 14 bases. Germline loops: CDR1 DFQATT, CDR2 SNEGSKA (reference sequence). V lost 6 bases, J lost 4 bases, and 10 bases stayed unmatched. The CDR3 spans 16 residues.

V and J are TRBV20-1 and TRBJ2-1; D remains ambiguous. The CDR3 has 14 amino acids. The V gene lost 2 bases and the J gene lost 3 bases, with 11 bases spanning the gap. Germline assignment: CDR1 DFQATT and CDR2 SNEGSKA (reference sequence). Written as DNA, the CDR3 is TGCAGTGCTAGACCCAAAAACGGCTACAATGAGCAGTTCTTC. It codes for CSARPKNGYNEQFF.

The V call is TRBV10-3, the J call TRBJ2-1; 12 bases map to TRBD2. The CDR3 contains 15 residues. After removal of 6 bases from V and 7 bases from J, the junction contained 7 bases not matched to a gene. The V gene's germline CDR1 is ENHRY and CDR2 SYGVKD. DNA of the CDR3: TGTGCCATCAGCAGTCTAGCGGGAGGGCCTAATGAGCAGTTCTTC. Translation gives CAISSLAGGPNEQFF.

The rearrangement joins TRBV7-6 to TRBJ2-7, with D perhaps given as TRBD1 or TRBD2 (5 bases each). The length of the CDR3 is 17 residues. Germline V gene lookup returns CDR1 SGHVS and CDR2 FNYEAQ. Trimming pared 1 base from V and 3 bases from J, leaving 19 bases between. The CDR3 loop is CASSLGVGTDAYYEQYF. The DNA for the CDR3 is TGTGCCAGCAGCTTAGGGGTAGGGACCGACGCCTACTACGAGCAGTACTTC.

This clonotype was picked up a small number of times. V gene TRBV20-1 combines with J gene TRBJ2-3; TRBD2 aligns across 8 bases. There are 15 residues in the CDR3. CDR1 DFQATT and CDR2 SNEGSKA come from the germline V gene (reference sequence). Trimming cost V 6 bases and J 4 bases; bases outside gene matches: 12. CDR3 sequence reads: CSADPFRGGSDTQYF. The CDR3 region has the DNA TGCAGTGCCGACCCCTTTCGGGGGGGCTCAGATACGCAGTATTTT.

This clonotype came up a few times. The chain uses TRBV29-1 and TRBJ1-2, with 7 bases lining up with TRBD1. Germline trimming cut 5 bases from V and 7 bases from J; bases unmatched to any gene: 10. Germline CDR1 is SQVTM and CDR2 is ANQGSEA. The CDR3 covers 13 residues. CDR3 residues: CSVKSGDRAGYTF. The CDR3 DNA sequence: TGCAGCGTTAAAAGTGGAGACAGGGCTGGCTACACCTTC.

A few counts support this clonotype. This sequence joins TRBV20-1 and TRBJ1-1, with 10 positions matching TRBD1. The germline CDR1 and CDR2 sequences are DFQATT and SNEGSKA (reference sequence). This CDR3 contains 14 residues. V lost 1 base, J lost 4 bases, and 3 bases stayed unmatched. The CDR3 sequence: CSARGQGARTEAFF. In nucleotides, the CDR3 is TGCAGTGCTAGAGGACAGGGGGCGCGCACTGAAGCTTTCTTT.